The next 4 T cell receptor beta chains were all read from a single sample in a study of T cells in women clearing cervical HPV infection. Data came from immunoSEQ multiplex PCR; TCRdb stores just in-frame clones and leaves some out. Its table records over 15,000 clones. Sequencing was carried out using blood buffy coat. The receptors stem from a woman aged 18-69 years with a cervical HPV16 infection that either progressed to CIN3+ or cleared (not recorded which).

Turning to this clone: With the read ending 3 residues before the CDR3 end, the germline J gene is used to fill in that end. The genes are TRBV18 and TRBJ1-2; tentatively, D is TRBD1 (6 bases). V dropped 3 bases and J dropped 0 bases, with 11 bases sitting between them. Germline values: CDR1 KGHSH, CDR2 LQKENI. The CDR3 is made up of 15 amino acids. Incomplete CDR3 DNA: TGTGCCAGCTCACCGAACAGGGAGGCTAACTATGGC. Translation: CASSPNREANYG. The whole CDR3 is CASSPNREANYGYTF.

CDR3 DNA (partial): TGCGCCAGCAGCTTCGTTGGGACAGACACAGATACG. This sequence encodes CASSFVGTDTDT. The complete CDR3 reads CASSFVGTDTDTQYF. This chain uses TRBV5-1 with TRBJ2-3; TRBD1 matches 7 bases. The read is 3 residues too short to cover the CDR3 end, so that end is filled in from the germline J gene. This CDR3 contains 15 residues. Losses at the gene ends were 2 bases for V and 2 bases for J; bases not matched to a gene: 5. Per germline, CDR1 SGHRS and CDR2 YFSETQ.

A remark on this clone: At one end, the junction sequence differs from germline, possibly due to a read error. With the read ending 3 residues before the CDR3 end, the germline J gene is used to fill in that end. The chain employs TRBV7-2 and TRBJ1-2, with 8 bases fitting TRBD1. Germline V lookup: CDR1 SGHTA, CDR2 FQGNSA. CDR3 length: 15 residues. The CDR3 spells CAGSKTGGSAYGYTF. CDR3 DNA (partial): TGTGCCGGCAGCAAAACAGGGGGTAGCGCCTATGGC.

Comment on this clone: The CDR3 end is not reached by the read, which stops 3 residues before it; the germline J gene fills it in. The chain links TRBV12-3 or TRBV12-4 to TRBJ2-7; tentative D call: TRBD2 (5 bases). Trimming left V 1 base short and J 1 base short, with 14 bases between. The length of the CDR3 is 16 residues. The part of the CDR3 DNA that was read is TGTGCCAGCAGTTTAGGTCGGACGGACTTTTCCTACGAG. Protein: CASSLGRTDFSYE. The whole CDR3 is CASSLGRTDFSYEQYF.